This is a list of T cell receptor beta chains from one sample in a study of blood T cell repertoires in COVID-19. Generated by immunoSEQ multiplex PCR, the TCRdb table keeps only in-frame clones and is missing some. The data show around 500,000 clones, approximately 90% seen once. The specimen sequenced was PBMCs or T cells enriched from blood (not recorded which). These receptors all come from a woman in her thirties or forties who had recovered from COVID-19. The CDR3 runs from the conserved cysteine through the conserved F or W. The D gene is left open where the match is weak. Some rows have no size entry. The others give once, few or many, or a class for an expanded clone.

CDR3 DNA: TGTGCCACCACAAGGGGCCAGGGGGAGAATAATTCACCCCTCCACTTT; CDR3 protein: CATTRGQGENNSPLHF; V gene: TRBV2; D gene: TRBD1; J gene: TRBJ1-6; clone size: NA; CDR3 length: 16
CDR3 DNA: TGTGCCAGCAGTCCATTGGACAGCGCTAACTATGGCTACACCTTC; CDR3 protein: CASSPLDSANYGYTF; V gene: TRBV27; D gene: NA; J gene: TRBJ1-2; clone size: NA; CDR3 length: 15
CDR3 DNA: TGTGCCGTTGTAAGGGGCAATGAGCAGTTCTTC; CDR3 protein: CAVVRGNEQFF; V gene: TRBV11-1; D gene: NA; J gene: TRBJ2-1; clone size: NA; CDR3 length: 11
CDR3 DNA: TGTGCCAGCAGTTTAGCGCTGGGACAGATCCGGAACTTC; CDR3 protein: CASSLALGQIRNF; V gene: TRBV12-3/TRBV12-4; D gene: TRBD1; J gene: TRBJ2-7; clone size: NA; CDR3 length: 13
CDR3 DNA: TGTGCCAGCTCCGCGGGTGAATGGTCCTATGGCTACACCTTC; CDR3 protein: CASSAGEWSYGYTF; V gene: TRBV6-5; D gene: NA; J gene: TRBJ1-2; clone size: NA; CDR3 length: 14
CDR3 DNA: TGCGCCAGCAGCCAAGAGGGGAGGGCTGGGGCCAACGTCCTGACTTTC; CDR3 protein: CASSQEGRAGANVLTF; V gene: TRBV4-3; D gene: TRBD2; J gene: TRBJ2-6; clone size: NA; CDR3 length: 16
CDR3 DNA: TGCGCCAGCAGGGTAGCGACTAGCACAGATACGCAGTATTTT; CDR3 protein: CASRVATSTDTQYF; V gene: TRBV5-1; D gene: NA; J gene: TRBJ2-3; clone size: NA; CDR3 length: 14
CDR3 DNA: TGTGCCAGCAGCTTTGATACAGGGACTGAAGCTTTCTTT; CDR3 protein: CASSFDTGTEAFF; V gene: TRBV7-9; D gene: NA; J gene: TRBJ1-1; clone size: NA; CDR3 length: 13
CDR3 DNA: TGTGCCAGCAGCCTGGACAGAAACTATGGCTACACCTTC; CDR3 protein: CASSLDRNYGYTF; V gene: TRBV11-2; D gene: NA; J gene: TRBJ1-2; clone size: NA; CDR3 length: 13
CDR3 DNA: TGCGCCAGCAGCTTGGGGCGGGAGACGGGGGAGCAGTACTTC; CDR3 protein: CASSLGRETGEQYF; V gene: TRBV5-1; D gene: TRBD2; J gene: TRBJ2-7; clone size: few; CDR3 length: 14
CDR3 DNA: TGTGCCAGTAGCCACCACGGGTGGGGGGTCGGGGCAGATACGCAGTATTTT; CDR3 protein: CASSHHGWGVGADTQYF; V gene: TRBV19; D gene: NA; J gene: TRBJ2-3; clone size: NA; CDR3 length: 17
CDR3 DNA: TGTGCCACCAGTGATTCCAGGACAGGGGTAAAGACCCAGTACTTC; CDR3 protein: CATSDSRTGVKTQYF; V gene: TRBV24-1; D gene: TRBD1; J gene: TRBJ2-5; clone size: few; CDR3 length: 15
CDR3 DNA: TGTGCCAGCAGCGTAGAGGGACAGCAGCGCTTCTATGGCTACACCTTC; CDR3 protein: CASSVEGQQRFYGYTF; V gene: TRBV9; D gene: TRBD1; J gene: TRBJ1-2; clone size: NA; CDR3 length: 16
CDR3 DNA: TGTGCCAGCAGCGAGCGAATTAGCAATCAGCCCCAGCATTTT; CDR3 protein: CASSERISNQPQHF; V gene: TRBV28; D gene: NA; J gene: TRBJ1-5; clone size: NA; CDR3 length: 14
CDR3 DNA: TGTGCCAGCAGCTTATTTTGGAGGGACTCTGGGGCCAACGTCCTGACTTTC; CDR3 protein: CASSLFWRDSGANVLTF; V gene: TRBV7-2; D gene: NA; J gene: TRBJ2-6; clone size: NA; CDR3 length: 17
CDR3 DNA: TGTGCCTGGAGTAGGCAGGGGGATTATGGCTACACCTTC; CDR3 protein: CAWSRQGDYGYTF; V gene: TRBV30; D gene: TRBD1; J gene: TRBJ1-2; clone size: NA; CDR3 length: 13
CDR3 DNA: TGTGCCAGTAGCCTGGCGGGTAGCGGTCCATACAATGAGCAGTTCTTC; CDR3 protein: CASSLAGSGPYNEQFF; V gene: TRBV19; D gene: NA; J gene: TRBJ2-1; clone size: NA; CDR3 length: 16
CDR3 DNA: TGTGCCAGCAGCCCACTTAGTTCACTTGAAGCTTTCTTT; CDR3 protein: CASSPLSSLEAFF; V gene: TRBV11-3; D gene: NA; J gene: TRBJ1-1; clone size: NA; CDR3 length: 13
CDR3 DNA: TGCGCCAGCAGAGGCCTTCGGGTGGACACTGAAGCTTTCTTT; CDR3 protein: CASRGLRVDTEAFF; V gene: TRBV5-1; D gene: NA; J gene: TRBJ1-1; clone size: NA; CDR3 length: 14
CDR3 DNA: TGTGCCACCGACCCAGGGGACGGAAACACCATATATTTT; CDR3 protein: CATDPGDGNTIYF; V gene: TRBV10-3; D gene: NA; J gene: TRBJ1-3; clone size: few; CDR3 length: 13
CDR3 DNA: TGTGCCAGCAGCTTGGAGGGAAACACCATATATTTT; CDR3 protein: CASSLEGNTIYF; V gene: TRBV11-3; D gene: NA; J gene: TRBJ1-3; clone size: NA; CDR3 length: 12
CDR3 DNA: TGCAGCGCCTCAATGAGCCGACAGGGGTGGAACACTGAAGCTTTCTTT; CDR3 protein: CSASMSRQGWNTEAFF; V gene: TRBV29-1; D gene: TRBD1; J gene: TRBJ1-1; clone size: NA; CDR3 length: 16
CDR3 DNA: TGTGCCATCGAAGCCGGGACAGCGAACACTGAAGCTTTCTTT; CDR3 protein: CAIEAGTANTEAFF; V gene: TRBV10-3; D gene: TRBD1; J gene: TRBJ1-1; clone size: NA; CDR3 length: 14
CDR3 DNA: TGTGCCAGCCGAGGGTTAGAGTATGGCTACACCTTC; CDR3 protein: CASRGLEYGYTF; V gene: TRBV2; D gene: NA; J gene: TRBJ1-2; clone size: NA; CDR3 length: 12
CDR3 DNA: TGTGCCAGCAACCCAGGGTCTTGGGAGACCCAGTACTTC; CDR3 protein: CASNPGSWETQYF; V gene: TRBV7-9; D gene: NA; J gene: TRBJ2-5; clone size: NA; CDR3 length: 13
CDR3 DNA: TGTGCCAGCAGCCCAGGACAAGCCTACAATGAGCAGTTCTTC; CDR3 protein: CASSPGQAYNEQFF; V gene: TRBV13; D gene: NA; J gene: TRBJ2-1; clone size: NA; CDR3 length: 14
CDR3 DNA: TGTGCCAGCAGAACAACGGGACTCATCTACAATGAGCAGTTCTTC; CDR3 protein: CASRTTGLIYNEQFF; V gene: TRBV27; D gene: NA; J gene: TRBJ2-1; clone size: NA; CDR3 length: 15
CDR3 DNA: TGCGCCAGCAGCCAAGTAGCTAGCGGGAGCACAGATACGCAGTATTTT; CDR3 protein: CASSQVASGSTDTQYF; V gene: TRBV4-1; D gene: TRBD2; J gene: TRBJ2-3; clone size: NA; CDR3 length: 16
CDR3 DNA: TGTGCCAGCAGCTTCGTGAGCGAGACCCAGTACTTC; CDR3 protein: CASSFVSETQYF; V gene: TRBV7-2; D gene: NA; J gene: TRBJ2-5; clone size: NA; CDR3 length: 12
CDR3 DNA: TGTGCCAGCCAGCGGGAGGGGTCAGATACGCAGTATTTT; CDR3 protein: CASQREGSDTQYF; V gene: TRBV27; D gene: TRBD2; J gene: TRBJ2-3; clone size: NA; CDR3 length: 13
CDR3 DNA: TGTGCCACCAGTGATTTGAGCTTTGGAGGGAACACCGGGGAGCTGTTTTTT; CDR3 protein: CATSDLSFGGNTGELFF; V gene: TRBV24-1; D gene: NA; J gene: TRBJ2-2; clone size: NA; CDR3 length: 17
CDR3 DNA: TGTGCCAGCAGCTCGAGGACAGGGTCCTACGAGCAGTACTTC; CDR3 protein: CASSSRTGSYEQYF; V gene: TRBV7-6; D gene: TRBD1; J gene: TRBJ2-7; clone size: NA; CDR3 length: 14
CDR3 DNA: TGTGCCAGTACCCTTTCCTCCCGGGACAGGGGATACTACGAGCAGTACTTC; CDR3 protein: CASTLSSRDRGYYEQYF; V gene: TRBV19; D gene: TRBD1; J gene: TRBJ2-7; clone size: NA; CDR3 length: 17
CDR3 DNA: TGCGCCAGCAGTGAGTCCAGGGCGGGGCCGAGCACAGATACGCAGTATTTT; CDR3 protein: CASSESRAGPSTDTQYF; V gene: TRBV10-1; D gene: NA; J gene: TRBJ2-3; clone size: NA; CDR3 length: 17
CDR3 DNA: TGCAGCGTTTTAACCGGGACTAGCGGGAGTCTAGATGAGCAGTTCTTC; CDR3 protein: CSVLTGTSGSLDEQFF; V gene: TRBV29-1; D gene: TRBD2; J gene: TRBJ2-1; clone size: NA; CDR3 length: 16
CDR3 DNA: TGTGCCAGCAGCTCCCACCGGGAGTGGGCCTACGAGCAGTACTTC; CDR3 protein: CASSSHREWAYEQYF; V gene: TRBV7-2; D gene: NA; J gene: TRBJ2-7; clone size: NA; CDR3 length: 15
CDR3 DNA: TGTGCCAGCAGCTTAGGGGGACTAGCGGGACCTGCGGAGACCCAGTACTTC; CDR3 protein: CASSLGGLAGPAETQYF; V gene: TRBV13; D gene: TRBD2; J gene: TRBJ2-5; clone size: NA; CDR3 length: 17
CDR3 DNA: TGCGCCAGCAGTCGATTCGGGGACTTTGGAAACACCATATATTTT; CDR3 protein: CASSRFGDFGNTIYF; V gene: TRBV5-1; D gene: NA; J gene: TRBJ1-3; clone size: NA; CDR3 length: 15
CDR3 DNA: TGCGCCAGCAGCTTAGCGGGAGAAGATACGCAGTATTTT; CDR3 protein: CASSLAGEDTQYF; V gene: TRBV5-1; D gene: TRBD2; J gene: TRBJ2-3; clone size: NA; CDR3 length: 13
CDR3 DNA: TGTGCCAGCAGCCAAATCCCCCAGGGCACAGATACGCAGTATTTT; CDR3 protein: CASSQIPQGTDTQYF; V gene: TRBV14; D gene: NA; J gene: TRBJ2-3; clone size: NA; CDR3 length: 15
CDR3 DNA: TGTGCCAGCAGCCAAAGGACAGGGGGGAGAGAGACCCAGTACTTC; CDR3 protein: CASSQRTGGRETQYF; V gene: TRBV3-1/TRBV3-2; D gene: TRBD1; J gene: TRBJ2-5; clone size: once; CDR3 length: 15
CDR3 DNA: TGTGCCAGCACCAGTAACGCCGCGGGGGAGCAGTACTTC; CDR3 protein: CASTSNAAGEQYF; V gene: TRBV2; D gene: NA; J gene: TRBJ2-7; clone size: NA; CDR3 length: 13
CDR3 DNA: TGTGCTAGTGGTTTGCCATCCCTCACAGGGGACTATGGCTACACCTTC; CDR3 protein: CASGLPSLTGDYGYTF; V gene: TRBV12-5; D gene: TRBD1; J gene: TRBJ1-2; clone size: NA; CDR3 length: 16